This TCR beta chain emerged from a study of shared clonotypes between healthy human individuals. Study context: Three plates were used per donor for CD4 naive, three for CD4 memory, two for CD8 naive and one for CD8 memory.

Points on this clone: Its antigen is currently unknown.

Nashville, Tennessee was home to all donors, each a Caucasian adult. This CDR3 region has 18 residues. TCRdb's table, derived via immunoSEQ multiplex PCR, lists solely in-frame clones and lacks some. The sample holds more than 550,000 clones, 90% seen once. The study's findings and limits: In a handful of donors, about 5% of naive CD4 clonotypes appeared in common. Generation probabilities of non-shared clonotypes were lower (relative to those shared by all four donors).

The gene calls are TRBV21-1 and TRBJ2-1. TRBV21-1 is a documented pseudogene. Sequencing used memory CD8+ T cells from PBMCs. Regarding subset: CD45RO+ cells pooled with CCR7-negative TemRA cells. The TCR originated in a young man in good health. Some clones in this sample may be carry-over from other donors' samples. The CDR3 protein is CASSKEEGGEAPGNEQFF. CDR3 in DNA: TGTGCCAGCAGCAAAGAAGAGGGGGGCGAGGCACCTGGCAATGAGCAGTTCTTC.